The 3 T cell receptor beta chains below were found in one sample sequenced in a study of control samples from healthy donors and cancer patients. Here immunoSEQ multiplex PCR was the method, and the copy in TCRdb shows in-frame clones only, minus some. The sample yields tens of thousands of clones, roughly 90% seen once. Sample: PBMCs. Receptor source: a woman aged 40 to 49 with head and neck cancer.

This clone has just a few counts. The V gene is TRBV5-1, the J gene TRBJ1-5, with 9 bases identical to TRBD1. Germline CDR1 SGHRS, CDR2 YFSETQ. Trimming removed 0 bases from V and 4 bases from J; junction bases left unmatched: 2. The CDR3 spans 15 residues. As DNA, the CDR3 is TGCGCCAGCAGCTTGGATGGACAGGGGAATCAGCCCCAGCATTTT. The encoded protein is CASSLDGQGNQPQHF.

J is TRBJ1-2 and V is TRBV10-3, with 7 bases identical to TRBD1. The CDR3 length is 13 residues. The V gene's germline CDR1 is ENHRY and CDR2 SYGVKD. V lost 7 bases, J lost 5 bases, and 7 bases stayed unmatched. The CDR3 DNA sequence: TGTGCCATCAACATGGGACAGTCTTATGGCTACACCTTC. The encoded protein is CAINMGQSYGYTF.

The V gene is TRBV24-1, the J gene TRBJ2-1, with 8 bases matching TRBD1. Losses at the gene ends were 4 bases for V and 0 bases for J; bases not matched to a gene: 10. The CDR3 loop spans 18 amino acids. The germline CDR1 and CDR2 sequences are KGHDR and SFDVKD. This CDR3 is CATSDNTGTGFSYNEQFF. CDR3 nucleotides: TGTGCCACCAGTGACAACACCGGGACAGGATTCTCCTACAATGAGCAGTTCTTC.